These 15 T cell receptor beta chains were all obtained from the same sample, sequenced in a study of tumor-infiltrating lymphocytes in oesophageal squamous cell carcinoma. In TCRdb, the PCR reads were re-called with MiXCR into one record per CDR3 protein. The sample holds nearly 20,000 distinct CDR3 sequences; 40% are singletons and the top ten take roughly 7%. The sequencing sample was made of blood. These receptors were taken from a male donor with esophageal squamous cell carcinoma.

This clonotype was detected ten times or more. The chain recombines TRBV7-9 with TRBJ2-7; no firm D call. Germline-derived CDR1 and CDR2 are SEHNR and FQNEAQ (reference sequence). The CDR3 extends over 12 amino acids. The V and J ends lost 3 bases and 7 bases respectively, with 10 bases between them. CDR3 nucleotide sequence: TGTGCCAGCAGCTTGGTTTATGTGGAGCAGTACTTC. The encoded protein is CASSLVYVEQYF.

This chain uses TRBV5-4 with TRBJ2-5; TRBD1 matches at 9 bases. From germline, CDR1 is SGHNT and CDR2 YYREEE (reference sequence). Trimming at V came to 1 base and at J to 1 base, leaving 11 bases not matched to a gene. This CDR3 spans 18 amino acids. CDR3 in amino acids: CASSLFTGGAWIQETQYF. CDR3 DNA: TGTGCCAGCAGCTTGTTTACAGGGGGCGCGTGGATCCAAGAGACCCAGTACTTC.

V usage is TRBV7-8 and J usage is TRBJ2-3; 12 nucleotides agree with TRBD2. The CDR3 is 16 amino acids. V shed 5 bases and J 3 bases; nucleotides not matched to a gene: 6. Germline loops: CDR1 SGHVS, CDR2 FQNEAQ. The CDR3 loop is CASSRWTSGNTDTQYF. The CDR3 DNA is TGTGCCAGCAGCAGATGGACTAGCGGGAATACAGATACGCAGTATTTT. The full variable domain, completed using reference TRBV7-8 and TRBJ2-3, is GAGVSQSPRYKVAKRGQDVALRCDPISGHVSLFWYQQALGQGPEFLTYFQNEAQLDKSGLPSDRFFAERPEGSVSTLKIQRTQQEDSAVYLCASSRWTSGNTDTQYFGPGTRLTVL.

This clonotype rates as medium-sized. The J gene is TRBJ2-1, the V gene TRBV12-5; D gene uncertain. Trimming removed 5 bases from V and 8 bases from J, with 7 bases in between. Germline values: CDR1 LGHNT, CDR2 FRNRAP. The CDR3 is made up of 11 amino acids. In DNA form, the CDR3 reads TGTGCTAGTGGTCCAGGCTATGAGCAGTTCTTC. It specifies CASGPGYEQFF.

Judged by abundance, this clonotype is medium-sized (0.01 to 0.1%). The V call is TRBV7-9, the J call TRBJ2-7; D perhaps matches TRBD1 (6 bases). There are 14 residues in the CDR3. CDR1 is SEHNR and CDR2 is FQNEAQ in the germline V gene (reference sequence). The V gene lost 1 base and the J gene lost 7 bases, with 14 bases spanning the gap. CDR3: CASSLGQGIGEQYF. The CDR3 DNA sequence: TGTGCCAGCAGCTTAGGTCAGGGGATTGGGGAGCAGTACTTC.

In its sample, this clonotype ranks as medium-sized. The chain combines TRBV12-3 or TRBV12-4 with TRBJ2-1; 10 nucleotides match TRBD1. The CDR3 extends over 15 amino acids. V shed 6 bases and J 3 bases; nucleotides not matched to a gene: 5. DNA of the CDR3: TGTGCCAGCAGCCGGACAGGGGGTGGCTACAATGAGCAGTTCTTC. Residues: CASSRTGGGYNEQFF.

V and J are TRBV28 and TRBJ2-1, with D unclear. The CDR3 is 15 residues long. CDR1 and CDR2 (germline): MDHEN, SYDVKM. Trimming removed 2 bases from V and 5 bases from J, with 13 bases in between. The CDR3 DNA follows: TGTGCCAGCAGTTTAAGCCAGGCATACGACAATGAGCAGTTCTTC. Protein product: CASSLSQAYDNEQFF.

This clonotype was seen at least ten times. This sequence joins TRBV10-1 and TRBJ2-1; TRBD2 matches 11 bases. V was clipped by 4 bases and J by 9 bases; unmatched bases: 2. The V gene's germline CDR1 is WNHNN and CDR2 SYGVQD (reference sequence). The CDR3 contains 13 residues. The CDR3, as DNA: TGCGCCAGCAGTGTTAGCGGGAGGGGTGAGCAGTTCTTC. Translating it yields CASSVSGRGEQFF.

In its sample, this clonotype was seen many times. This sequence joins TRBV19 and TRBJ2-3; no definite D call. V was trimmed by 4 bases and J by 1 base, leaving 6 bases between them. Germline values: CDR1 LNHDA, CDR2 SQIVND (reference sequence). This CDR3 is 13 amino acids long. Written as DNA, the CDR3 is TGTGCCAGTAGTAAGTTTCGCACAGATACGCAGTATTTT. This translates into CASSKFRTDTQYF.

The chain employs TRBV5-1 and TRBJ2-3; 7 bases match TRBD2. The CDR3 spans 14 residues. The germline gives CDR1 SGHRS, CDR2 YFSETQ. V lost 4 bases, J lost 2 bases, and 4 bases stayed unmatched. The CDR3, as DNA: TGCGCCAGCAGCCTGCGGGAGACCACAGATACGCAGTATTTT. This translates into CASSLRETTDTQYF.

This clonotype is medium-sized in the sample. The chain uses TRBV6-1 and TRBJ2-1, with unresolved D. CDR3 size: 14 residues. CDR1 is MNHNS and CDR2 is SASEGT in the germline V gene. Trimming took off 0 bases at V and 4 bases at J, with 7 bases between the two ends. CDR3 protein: CASSEAVSYNEQFF. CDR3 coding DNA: TGTGCCAGCAGTGAAGCGGTCTCATACAATGAGCAGTTCTTC.

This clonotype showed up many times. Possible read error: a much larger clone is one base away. The CDR3 loop reads CASSLTGLAEEQYF. The DNA for the CDR3 is TGTGCCAGCAGCTTAACGGGACTAGCGGAAGAGCAGTACTTC. This sequence joins TRBV7-9 and TRBJ2-7; 11 positions match TRBD2. Germline V gene sequence: CDR1 SEHNR, CDR2 FQNEAQ (reference sequence). CDR3 length: 14 amino acids. Trimming took 2 bases from V and 7 from J; bases not matched to a gene: 4.

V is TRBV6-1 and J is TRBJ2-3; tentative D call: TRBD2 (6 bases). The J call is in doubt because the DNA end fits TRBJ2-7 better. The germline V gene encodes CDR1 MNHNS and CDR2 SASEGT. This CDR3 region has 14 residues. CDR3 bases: TGTGCCAGCAGTGAAACGGGAGAGGGCTACGAGCAGTACTTC. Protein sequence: CASSETGEGYEQYF.

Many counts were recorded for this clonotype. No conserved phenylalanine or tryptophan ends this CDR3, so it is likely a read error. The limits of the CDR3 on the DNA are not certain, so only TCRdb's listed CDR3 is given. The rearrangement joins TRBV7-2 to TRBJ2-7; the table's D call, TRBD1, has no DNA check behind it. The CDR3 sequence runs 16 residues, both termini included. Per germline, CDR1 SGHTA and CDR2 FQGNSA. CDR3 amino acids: CASSLGQHSYGYTFGS.

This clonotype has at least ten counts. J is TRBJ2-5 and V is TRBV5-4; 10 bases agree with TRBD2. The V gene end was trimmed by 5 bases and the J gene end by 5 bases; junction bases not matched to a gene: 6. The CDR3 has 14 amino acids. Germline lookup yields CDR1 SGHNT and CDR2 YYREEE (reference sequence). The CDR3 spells CASRLAGASETQYF. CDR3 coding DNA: TGTGCCAGCAGGCTAGCGGGAGCCTCCGAGACCCAGTACTTC.